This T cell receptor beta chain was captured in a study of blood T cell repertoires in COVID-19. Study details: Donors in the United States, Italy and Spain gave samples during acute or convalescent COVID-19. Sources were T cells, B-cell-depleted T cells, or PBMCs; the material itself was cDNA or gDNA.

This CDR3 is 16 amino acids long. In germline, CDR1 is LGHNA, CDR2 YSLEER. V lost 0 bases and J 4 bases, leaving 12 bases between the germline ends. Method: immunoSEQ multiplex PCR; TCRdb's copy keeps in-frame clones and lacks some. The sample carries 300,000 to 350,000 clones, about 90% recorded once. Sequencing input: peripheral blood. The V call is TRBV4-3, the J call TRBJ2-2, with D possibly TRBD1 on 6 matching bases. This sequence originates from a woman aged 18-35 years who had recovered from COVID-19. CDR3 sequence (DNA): TGCGCCAGCAGCCAAGAAGCCGGGACACTCACCGGGGAGCTGTTTTTT. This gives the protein CASSQEAGTLTGELFF.